This TCR beta chain appears in the sequencing data of a study of siplizumab effects on memory and regulatory T cells (dated by TCRdb to about 2019). Background for the entire study: The effect of the anti-CD2 antibody siplizumab on alloreactive T-cell subsets was examined in allogeneic mixed lymphocyte reactions constructed from human PBMCs. The full study reports these points: Unstimulated naive T cells appeared more diverse than memory T cells, and naive cells seemed to contribute substantially to the alloresponse. Whether proliferating Tregs from siplizumab cultures were suppressive was not functionally confirmed. Among mappable alloreactive CD4+ clones, the Treg-derived fraction averaged around 63% with siplizumab versus 25% to 30% in control reactions. A naive or memory phenotype could not be assigned to roughly 75-95% of proliferating CD4+ or CD8+ clones. Because sequences at frequencies below about 10^-5 were poorly captured, only a minor fraction of alloreactive clones could be mapped back to unstimulated subsets. The cumulative frequency of alloreactive sequences that could be traced back to unstimulated CD4+ memory T cells was significantly reduced by siplizumab.

Of note for this clone: Which antigen it targets is not known. No base-level quality is on record; no much larger clone is a single base apart.

V gives up 0 bases and J gives up 5 bases, and the segment between their germline ends measures 9 bases. The cysteine opens and the phenylalanine closes a CDR3 of 13 amino acids. The read is trimmed to its CDR3 DNA, 39 bases read in frame from base 1. The germline V gene specifies SGHRS as CDR1 and YFSETQ as CDR2. TCRbeta CDR3 sequencing was performed on sorted unstimulated T cells and on proliferating T cells recovered from mixed lymphocyte reactions. Fresh whole blood from roughly 10 HLA-typed healthy donors was used to isolate PBMCs. Libraries came from the immunoSEQ multiplex PCR assay. Each sample had some 9.7 x 10^4 TCR templates assayed by the deep sequencing platform. Genomic DNA extracted from sorted T cells was used for TCRbeta CDR3 sequencing. The study's own analysis went as follows. The R programming language was used for clonal analysis of the TCRbeta CDR3 data. Comparing unstimulated samples against CFSE-low samples taken after the reaction was how alloreactive CD4+ and CD8+ clones were defined. Regulatory or non-regulatory origin was assigned to alloreactive CD4+ clones by matching of sequences to sorted unstimulated Treg and non-Treg repertoires. In TCRdb, the immuneACCESS table is reduced to in-frame sequences with V and J assigned. These tables do not hold every clone; where another copy was compared, an unresolved V gene accounts for under half, and the others remain unexplained. V, J and clone size are those of that table, while D and trimming were read from the DNA. A total of over 65,000 clones appear in this sample, roughly 93% of them only once. The ten largest clonotypes hold 4.5% to 6.5% of the sample.

The sequence was collected from a human donor in good health. Material for sequencing was CD8+ T cells sorted from blood. The chain uses TRBV5-1 and TRBJ2-7, with the D gene call left open. The DNA sequence reads TGCGCCAGCAGCTTGGTCCAGTACAACGAGCAGTACTTC. This is translated as CASSLVQYNEQYF.